The rows below give T cell receptor beta chains drawn from one sample of a study of T cells in localized non-small cell lung cancer. The assay was immunoSEQ multiplex PCR, and TCRdb's table has in-frame clones only and misses some. The sample shows more than 70,000 clones, approximately 84% of them seen only once. The input for sequencing was peripheral blood, taken before any cancer treatment. These receptors were collected from a man between 40 and 69 years old with stage I lung adenocarcinoma. The conserved cysteine and the conserved F or W are not part of the CDR3 here. Each record gives: clone size, V gene, D gene, CDR3 protein. D genes are given only for firm matches. The size field is filled for only some rows; it gives once, few, many or a size class.

abundance: .; v_gene: TRBV29-1; d_gene: TRBD1; CDR3aa: SVGQGYNSPLH
abundance: .; v_gene: TRBV28; d_gene: TRBD1; CDR3aa: ASSWTGGSTDTQY
abundance: once; v_gene: TRBV25-1; d_gene: TRBD1; CDR3aa: ASSEYHSQGVITEAF
abundance: once; v_gene: TRBV10-2; d_gene: .; CDR3aa: ASSEWIGDEGYGYT
abundance: .; v_gene: TRBV27; d_gene: .; CDR3aa: ASSLVPGAETQY
abundance: .; v_gene: TRBV7-2; d_gene: .; CDR3aa: ASSHQGGVSYNEQF
abundance: .; v_gene: TRBV27; d_gene: .; CDR3aa: ASSLTIGNTIY
abundance: .; v_gene: TRBV5-5; d_gene: .; CDR3aa: ASSYRELSRNTEAF
abundance: .; v_gene: TRBV5-4; d_gene: .; CDR3aa: ASSSRGDKQETQY
abundance: .; v_gene: TRBV5-6; d_gene: .; CDR3aa: ASSFPRQGLTGELF
abundance: .; v_gene: TRBV13; d_gene: .; CDR3aa: ASSSRQRARYNEQF
abundance: .; v_gene: TRBV5-1; d_gene: .; CDR3aa: ASSSTPGNLYGYT
abundance: .; v_gene: TRBV5-1; d_gene: .; CDR3aa: ASSLRADSLGINEQF
abundance: .; v_gene: TRBV29-1; d_gene: .; CDR3aa: SVVKATGELF
abundance: .; v_gene: TRBV6-5; d_gene: .; CDR3aa: ASSPNEALNTEAF
abundance: .; v_gene: TRBV5-8; d_gene: TRBD1; CDR3aa: ASRVRQGGYGYT
abundance: .; v_gene: TRBV19; d_gene: TRBD1; CDR3aa: ASIDRGGSDTQY
abundance: .; v_gene: TRBV29-1; d_gene: TRBD1; CDR3aa: SVGGRGFQETQY
abundance: .; v_gene: TRBV19; d_gene: .; CDR3aa: ASRIGANEQF
abundance: .; v_gene: TRBV2; d_gene: .; CDR3aa: ASSVTGYEQY
abundance: .; v_gene: TRBV5-1; d_gene: TRBD1; CDR3aa: ASSPGTANQPQH
abundance: .; v_gene: TRBV28; d_gene: .; CDR3aa: ASTPSPGELF
abundance: .; v_gene: TRBV28; d_gene: TRBD1; CDR3aa: ASSLTGAQETQY
abundance: .; v_gene: TRBV29-1; d_gene: TRBD1; CDR3aa: SVDGGIGQDRRYT
abundance: .; v_gene: TRBV11-2; d_gene: .; CDR3aa: ASSLGAHEAF
abundance: .; v_gene: TRBV19; d_gene: .; CDR3aa: ASSIVTGELF
abundance: .; v_gene: TRBV4-3; d_gene: .; CDR3aa: ASSQDGNNQPQH
abundance: .; v_gene: TRBV14; d_gene: .; CDR3aa: ASSQDQNTEAF
abundance: .; v_gene: TRBV29-1; d_gene: .; CDR3aa: SVDRQGTEAF
abundance: .; v_gene: TRBV6-1; d_gene: .; CDR3aa: ASSPEGGNYGYT
abundance: .; v_gene: TRBV7-9; d_gene: TRBD1; CDR3aa: ASSRRQGKRNTEAF
abundance: .; v_gene: TRBV5-6; d_gene: TRBD1; CDR3aa: ASSRRTGRTQY
abundance: .; v_gene: TRBV5-1; d_gene: .; CDR3aa: ASSLVGGRGTEAF
abundance: .; v_gene: TRBV14; d_gene: .; CDR3aa: ASSQATGQY
abundance: .; v_gene: TRBV29-1; d_gene: TRBD2; CDR3aa: SVEDPWGRAGEQY
abundance: .; v_gene: TRBV7-8; d_gene: .; CDR3aa: ASSFLSAGLNTEAF
abundance: .; v_gene: TRBV10-3; d_gene: TRBD2; CDR3aa: AIKGTSGDEQY
abundance: .; v_gene: TRBV21-1; d_gene: .; CDR3aa: ASGKWVQDTPVAKNIQY
abundance: .; v_gene: TRBV5-4; d_gene: TRBD2; CDR3aa: ASSWRTSGRARAEETQY